This is a list of T cell receptor beta chains from one sample in a study of T-cell memory formation after mild COVID-19. MiXCR was run by TCRdb on the 5' RACE reads, yielding one entry per CDR3 protein. The sample holds around 200,000 distinct CDR3 sequences, 10% to 13% seen once. The material sequenced was PBMCs or a T cell subset sorted from them (not recorded which). Receptors were obtained from a man in his late teens or twenties who had mild COVID-19 (a few samples of this study predate the infection). Cell type and time point are not known. Both conserved end residues are part of each CDR3. The order of the fields is CDR3 protein, CDR3 DNA, D gene, clone size, V gene, J gene, CDR3 length. The D gene is left open where the match is weak. A clone size is listed for some rows: how often the clone was seen (once, few, many), or a class if it is expanded.

cdr3_aa: CASSEANTEAFF
cdr3_nt: TGTGCCAGCAGTGAAGCGAACACTGAAGCTTTCTTT
d_call: .
clone_size: .
v_call: TRBV2
j_call: TRBJ1-1
cdr3_length: 12

cdr3_aa: CASSSRTF
cdr3_nt: TGTGCCAGCAGCTCCCGCACCTTC
d_call: .
clone_size: few
v_call: TRBV11-2
j_call: TRBJ1-2
cdr3_length: 8

cdr3_aa: CASILTGTEAFF
cdr3_nt: TGTGCCAGCATCCTTACAGGGACTGAAGCTTTCTTT
d_call: .
clone_size: few
v_call: TRBV12-3/TRBV12-4
j_call: TRBJ1-1
cdr3_length: 12

cdr3_aa: CASSFLVIRDEQFF
cdr3_nt: TGTGCCAGCAGCTTCTTGGTGATCAGGGATGAGCAGTTCTTC
d_call: .
clone_size: many
v_call: TRBV5-6
j_call: TRBJ2-1
cdr3_length: 14

cdr3_aa: CASSLDVTQYF
cdr3_nt: TGCGCCAGCAGCTTGGACGTGACCCAGTACTTC
d_call: .
clone_size: many
v_call: TRBV5-1
j_call: TRBJ2-5
cdr3_length: 11

cdr3_aa: CASSEWDSMSDTQYF
cdr3_nt: TGCGCCAGCAGTGAATGGGACTCGATGTCGGATACGCAGTATTTT
d_call: .
clone_size: .
v_call: TRBV10-2
j_call: TRBJ2-3
cdr3_length: 15

cdr3_aa: CASSMGLAGNEQFF
cdr3_nt: TGTGCCAGCAGCATGGGACTAGCGGGCAATGAGCAGTTCTTC
d_call: TRBD2
clone_size: many
v_call: TRBV7-3
j_call: TRBJ2-1
cdr3_length: 14

cdr3_aa: CASSFSTSSLEQYF
cdr3_nt: TGTGCCAGCAGCTTCAGTACTAGCTCGCTCGAGCAGTACTTC
d_call: .
clone_size: .
v_call: TRBV7-9
j_call: TRBJ2-7
cdr3_length: 14

cdr3_aa: CSVTGQDDQPQHF
cdr3_nt: TGCAGCGTTACTGGACAGGACGATCAGCCCCAGCATTTT
d_call: TRBD1
clone_size: few
v_call: TRBV29-1
j_call: TRBJ1-5
cdr3_length: 13

cdr3_aa: CASSQLAGPNEKLFF
cdr3_nt: TGTGCCAGCAGCCAGCTCGCTGGGCCTAATGAAAAACTGTTTTTT
d_call: .
clone_size: .
v_call: TRBV3-1
j_call: TRBJ1-4
cdr3_length: 15

cdr3_aa: CASSPSPAAGTQYF
cdr3_nt: TGTGCCAGCAGCCCTAGCCCAGCAGCAGGGACCCAGTACTTC
d_call: .
clone_size: .
v_call: TRBV7-2
j_call: TRBJ2-5
cdr3_length: 14

cdr3_aa: CASSMDRVGRDTQYF
cdr3_nt: TGCGCCAGCAGCATGGACAGGGTAGGGCGGGATACGCAGTATTTT
d_call: TRBD1
clone_size: .
v_call: TRBV5-1
j_call: TRBJ2-3
cdr3_length: 15

cdr3_aa: CASSHRGDTQYF
cdr3_nt: TGTGCCAGCAGCCACAGGGGCGATACGCAGTATTTT
d_call: TRBD1
clone_size: few
v_call: TRBV6-6
j_call: TRBJ2-3
cdr3_length: 12